The entry that follows covers one T cell receptor (beta chain) sequence. The entry originates in a study of blood T cell repertoires in COVID-19. Study-level information: Specimens from acute and convalescent COVID-19 originated in the United States, Italy and Spain.

Looked up from germline, CDR1 is KGHDR and CDR2 is SFDVKD. The CDR3 sequence is 18 residues long. Trimming shortened V by 0 bases and J by 0 bases, and 16 bases separated the two germline ends. The data were produced by immunoSEQ multiplex PCR, yet TCRdb's version contains in-frame clones alone and is incomplete. Of some 100,000 clones listed, about 84% are singletons. This clonotype was sampled from a human donor in a cohort sampled during active COVID-19. The sequenced sample consisted of peripheral blood. The genes are TRBV24-1 and TRBJ1-1; D is unclear. This chain's CDR3 is CATSDLLPKCSVNTEAFF. In DNA form, the CDR3 reads TGTGCCACCAGTGATTTGCTGCCCAAATGCAGCGTGAACACTGAAGCTTTCTTT.